This TCR beta chain derives from a study of T cells after posttransplantation cyclophosphamide (dated by TCRdb to 2016 to 2018). Regarding the complete study: T cell repertoire reconstitution was tracked by TRB sequencing after myeloablative bone marrow transplantation in which posttransplantation cyclophosphamide was used as GVHD prophylaxis. Antigen receptor sequencing was done on samples from over 30 PTCy-treated patients and from some 15 related bone marrow donors of those patients. Blood from all 30 or so PTCy patients who had 1-year posttransplant specimens underwent TRB sequencing. Up to 3 additional blood samples from 2 to 5.2 years after transplant were also TRB-sequenced in 3 patients, as was pretransplant blood from 4 patients. TRA and TRB clonality were tightly correlated in 9 samples, so subsequent TCR analyses focused on TRB only. Public TRB sequences were checked against a database of over 3,500 sequences associated with responses to pathogens, tumor antigens, self-antigens and alloantigens. Here is what the overall study found, with its caveats: Across 45 patients, recipient CMV seropositivity and CMV reactivation were highly associated with TRB clonality; PTCy diversity was similar to CNI/methotrexate controls. The TRB repertoires of T cells infiltrating skin or the GI tract showed only limited overlap with the TRB repertoires found in blood. At 1-2 months, donor-recipient similarity was low but rose over the first year, and the later blood repertoires were often dominated by donor CD8+ memory clones.

A word on this clone: Its cognate antigen has yet to be identified. Within one base of it there is no much larger clone, and no base qualities were kept.

The germline V gene (reference sequence) specifies MNHEY as CDR1 and SMNVEV as CDR2. V is shortened by 6 bases, J by 4 bases, and the region joining them spans 21 bases. The CDR3 sequence holds 16 residues, the cysteine and phenylalanine included. Of the read, only the CDR3 DNA is kept; its 48 bases are in frame from base 1. Genomic DNA was the input for TRB sequencing, which was run either with the immunoSEQ assay at survey resolution or with the hsTCRB kit. The paper's processing steps were these. The immunoSEQ software handled initial read processing, and the LymphoSeq R package was used for repertoire analyses. Clonality was computed as 1 minus normalized Shannon entropy; Gini coefficient was also calculated for each TRB dataset. Phenotypes of unsorted samples were inferred by mapping TRB sequences from sorted subsets of the recipient or donor onto the same recipient's unsorted samples. TCRdb carries this immuneACCESS record with in-frame sequences only. Its versions omit some clonotypes, under half of them owing to an unresolved V gene in the studies checked, with the rest unexplained. V, J and clone size derive from that table, while D and trimming were established from the DNA sequence. The sample records 23,000 or so clones, 95% to 99% of which are singletons. The top ten constitute 0.1% to 0.15% of the sample.

Peripheral blood samples were provided by related bone marrow donors on the day of marrow donation. Viable CD3+CD4+ or CD3+CD8+ cells that were CCR7+CD45RA+CD45RO-CD95-CD27+CD28+ were classified as naive T cells. Peripheral blood and bone marrow mononuclear cells were isolated by Ficoll-Hypaque density centrifugation and cryopreserved. FACS on a FACSAria II was used to sort CD4+ and CD8+ T cells, including the naive and memory subsets. The sequence was obtained from a middle-aged man in good health, CMV-negative, and a related stem cell transplant donor. The specimen was naive CD8+ T cells sorted from PBMCs. The sequence joins TRBV27 to TRBJ1-2; the D region possibly corresponds to TRBD1 (6 bases align). The encoded CDR3 is CASRIYYGDTSYGYTF. The DNA is as follows: TGTGCCAGCAGAATTTACTACGGGGACACGTCCTATGGCTACACCTTC.